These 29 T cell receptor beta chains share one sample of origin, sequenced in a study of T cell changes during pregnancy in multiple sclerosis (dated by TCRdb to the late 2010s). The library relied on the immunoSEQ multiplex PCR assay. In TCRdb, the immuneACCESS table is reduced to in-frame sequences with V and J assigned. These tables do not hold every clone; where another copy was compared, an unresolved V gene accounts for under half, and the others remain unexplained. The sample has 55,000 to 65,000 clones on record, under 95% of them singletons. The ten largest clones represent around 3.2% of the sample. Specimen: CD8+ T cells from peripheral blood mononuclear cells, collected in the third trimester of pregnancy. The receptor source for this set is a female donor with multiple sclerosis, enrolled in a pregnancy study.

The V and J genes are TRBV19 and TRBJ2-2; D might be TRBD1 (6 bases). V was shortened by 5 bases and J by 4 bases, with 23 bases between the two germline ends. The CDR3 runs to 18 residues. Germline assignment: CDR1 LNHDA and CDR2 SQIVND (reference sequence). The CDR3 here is CASSPVSTGTTATGELFF. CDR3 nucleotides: TGTGCCAGTAGTCCCGTTTCGACCGGGACAACCGCCACCGGGGAGCTGTTTTTT.

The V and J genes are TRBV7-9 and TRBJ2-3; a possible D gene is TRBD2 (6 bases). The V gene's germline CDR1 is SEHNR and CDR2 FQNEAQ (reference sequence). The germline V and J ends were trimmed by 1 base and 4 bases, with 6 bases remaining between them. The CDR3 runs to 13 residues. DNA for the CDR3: TGTGCCAGCAGCTTAGGGGGGGCAGATACGCAGTATTTT. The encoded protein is CASSLGGADTQYF.

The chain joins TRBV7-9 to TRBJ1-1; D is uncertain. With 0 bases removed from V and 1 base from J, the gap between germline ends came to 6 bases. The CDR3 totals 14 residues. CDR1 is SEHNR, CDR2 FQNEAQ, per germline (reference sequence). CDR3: CASSLAHGNTEAFF. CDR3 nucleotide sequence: TGTGCCAGCAGCTTAGCTCACGGGAACACTGAAGCTTTCTTT.

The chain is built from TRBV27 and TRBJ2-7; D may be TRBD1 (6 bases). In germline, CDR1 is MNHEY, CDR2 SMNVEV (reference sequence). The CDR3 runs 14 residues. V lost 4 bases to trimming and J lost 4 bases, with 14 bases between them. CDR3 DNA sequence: TGTGCCAGCAGTTCCACCCCCGGACAGTACGAGCAGTACTTC. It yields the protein CASSSTPGQYEQYF.

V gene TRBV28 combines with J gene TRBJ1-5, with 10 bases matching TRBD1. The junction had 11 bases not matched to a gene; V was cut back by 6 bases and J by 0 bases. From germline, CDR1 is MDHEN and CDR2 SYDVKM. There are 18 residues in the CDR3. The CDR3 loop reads CASSHGDRGVHSNQPQHF. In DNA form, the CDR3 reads TGTGCCAGCAGCCATGGGGACAGGGGAGTTCATAGCAATCAGCCCCAGCATTTT.

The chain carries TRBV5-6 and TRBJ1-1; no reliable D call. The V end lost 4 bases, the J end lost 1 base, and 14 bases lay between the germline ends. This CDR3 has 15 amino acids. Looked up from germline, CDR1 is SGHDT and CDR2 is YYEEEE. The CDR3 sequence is CASSPEKRQNTEAFF. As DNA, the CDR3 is TGTGCCAGCAGCCCAGAGAAACGACAGAACACTGAAGCTTTCTTT.

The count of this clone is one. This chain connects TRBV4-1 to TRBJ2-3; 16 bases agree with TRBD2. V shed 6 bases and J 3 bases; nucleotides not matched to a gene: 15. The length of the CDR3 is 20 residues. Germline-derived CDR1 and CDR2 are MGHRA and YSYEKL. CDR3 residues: CASRSTGTSGRASFTDTQYF. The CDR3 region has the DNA TGCGCCAGCAGATCGACCGGGACTAGCGGGAGGGCCAGTTTTACAGATACGCAGTATTTT.

For the CDR3, the DNA is TGCGCCAGCAGTGAGAGCGCAGGGGCTTTTACGCAGTATTTT. Translation: CASSESAGAFTQYF. This chain connects TRBV10-2 to TRBJ2-3; a weak D match, TRBD1 (6 bases). This CDR3 spans 14 amino acids. V lost 2 bases and J 8 bases, leaving 14 bases between the germline ends. CDR1 is WSHSY, CDR2 SAAADI, per germline.

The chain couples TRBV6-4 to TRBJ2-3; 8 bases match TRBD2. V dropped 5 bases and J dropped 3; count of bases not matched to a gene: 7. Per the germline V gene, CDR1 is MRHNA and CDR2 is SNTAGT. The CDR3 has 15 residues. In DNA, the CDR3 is TGTGCCAGCAGTAGGAGCGGGAGTGGGACAGATACGCAGTATTTT. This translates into CASSRSGSGTDTQYF.

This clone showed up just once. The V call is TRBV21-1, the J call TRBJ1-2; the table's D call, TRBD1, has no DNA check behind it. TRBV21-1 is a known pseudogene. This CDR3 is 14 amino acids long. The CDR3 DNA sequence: TGTGCCAGCAGCGGTACAGGAGCTAACTATGGCTACACCTTC. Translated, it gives CASSGTGANYGYTF.

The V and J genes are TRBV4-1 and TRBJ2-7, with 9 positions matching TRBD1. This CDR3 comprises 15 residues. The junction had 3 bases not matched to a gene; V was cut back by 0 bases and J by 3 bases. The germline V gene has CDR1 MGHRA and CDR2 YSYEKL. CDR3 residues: CASSQEGGQGYEQYF. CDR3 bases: TGCGCCAGCAGCCAAGAAGGGGGACAGGGCTACGAGCAGTACTTC.

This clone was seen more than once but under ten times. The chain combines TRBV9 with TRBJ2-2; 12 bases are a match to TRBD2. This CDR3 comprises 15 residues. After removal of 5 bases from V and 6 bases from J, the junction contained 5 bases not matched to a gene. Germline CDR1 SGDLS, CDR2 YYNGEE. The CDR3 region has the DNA TGTGCCAGCAGATCGACTAGCGGGAGCCCCGGGGAGCTGTTTTTT. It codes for CASRSTSGSPGELFF.

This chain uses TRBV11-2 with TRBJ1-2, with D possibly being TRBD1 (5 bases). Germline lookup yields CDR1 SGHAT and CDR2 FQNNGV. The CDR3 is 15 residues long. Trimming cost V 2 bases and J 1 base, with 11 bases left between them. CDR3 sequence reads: CASSLSPGINYGYTF. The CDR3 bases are TGTGCCAGCAGCTTATCCCCAGGGATTAACTATGGCTACACCTTC.

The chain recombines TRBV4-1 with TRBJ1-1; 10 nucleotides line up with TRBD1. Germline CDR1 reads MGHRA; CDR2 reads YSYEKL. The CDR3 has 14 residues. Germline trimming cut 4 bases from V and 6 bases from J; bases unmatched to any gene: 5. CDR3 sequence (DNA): TGCGCCAGCAGCCCGAGGACAGGGGGGGCTGAAGCTTTCTTT. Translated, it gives CASSPRTGGAEAFF.

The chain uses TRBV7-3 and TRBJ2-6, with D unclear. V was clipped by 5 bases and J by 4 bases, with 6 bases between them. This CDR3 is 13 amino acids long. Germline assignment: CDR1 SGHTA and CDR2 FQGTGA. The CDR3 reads CASSLGGANVLTF. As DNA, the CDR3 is TGTGCCAGCAGCCTAGGAGGGGCCAACGTCCTGACTTTC.

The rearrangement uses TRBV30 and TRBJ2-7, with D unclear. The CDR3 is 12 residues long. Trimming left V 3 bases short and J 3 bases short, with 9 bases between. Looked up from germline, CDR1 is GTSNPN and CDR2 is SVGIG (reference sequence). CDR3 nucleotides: TGTGCCTGGAGAGGAGCCATCTACGAGCAGTACTTC. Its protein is CAWRGAIYEQYF.

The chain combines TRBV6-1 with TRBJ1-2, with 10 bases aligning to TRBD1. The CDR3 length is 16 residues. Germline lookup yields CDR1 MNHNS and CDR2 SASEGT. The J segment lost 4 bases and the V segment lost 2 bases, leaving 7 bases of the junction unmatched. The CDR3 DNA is TGTGCCAGCAGTGAATCCCCGACAGGGGGCGTCTATGGCTACACCTTC. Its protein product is CASSESPTGGVYGYTF.

CDR3 nucleotides: TGTGCCAGCAGCAAGGGGGACTTAGCCTCCTACGAGCAGTACTTC. Amino acids: CASSKGDLASYEQYF. J is TRBJ2-7 and V is TRBV21-1; the D call TRBD2 from the table was never checked on the DNA. TRBV21-1 is a recognized pseudogene. This CDR3 is 15 amino acids long.

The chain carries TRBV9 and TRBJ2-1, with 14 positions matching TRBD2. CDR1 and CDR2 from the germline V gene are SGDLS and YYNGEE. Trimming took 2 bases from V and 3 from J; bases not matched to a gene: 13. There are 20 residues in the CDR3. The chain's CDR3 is CASSVSSTSGRVTIYNEQFF. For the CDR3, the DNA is TGTGCCAGCAGCGTCTCCTCGACTAGCGGGAGGGTCACCATCTACAATGAGCAGTTCTTC.

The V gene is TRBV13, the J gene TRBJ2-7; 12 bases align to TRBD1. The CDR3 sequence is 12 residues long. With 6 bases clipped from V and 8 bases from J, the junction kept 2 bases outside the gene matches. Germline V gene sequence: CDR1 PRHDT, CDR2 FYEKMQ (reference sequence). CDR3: CASSGDRGQQYF. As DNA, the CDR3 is TGTGCCAGCAGTGGGGACAGGGGGCAGCAGTACTTC.

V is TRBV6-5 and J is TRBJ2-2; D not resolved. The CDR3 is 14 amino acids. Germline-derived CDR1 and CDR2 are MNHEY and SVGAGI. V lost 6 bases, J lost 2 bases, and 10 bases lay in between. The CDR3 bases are TGTGCCAGCAGGGGCTCCCGCAACACCGGGGAGCTGTTTTTT. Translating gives CASRGSRNTGELFF.

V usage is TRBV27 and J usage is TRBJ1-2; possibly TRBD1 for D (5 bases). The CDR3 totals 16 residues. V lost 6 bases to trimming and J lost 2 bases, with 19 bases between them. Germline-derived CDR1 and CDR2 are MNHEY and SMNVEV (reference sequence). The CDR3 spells CASSQSPGWGNYGYTF. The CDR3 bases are TGTGCCAGCAGCCAATCACCAGGGTGGGGAAACTATGGCTACACCTTC.

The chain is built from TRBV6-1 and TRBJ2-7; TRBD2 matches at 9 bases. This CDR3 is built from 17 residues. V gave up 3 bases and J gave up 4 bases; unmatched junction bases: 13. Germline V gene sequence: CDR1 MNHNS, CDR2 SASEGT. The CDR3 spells CASSEGPALAGLYEQYF. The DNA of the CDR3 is TGTGCCAGCAGTGAGGGGCCCGCTCTAGCGGGACTTTACGAGCAGTACTTC.

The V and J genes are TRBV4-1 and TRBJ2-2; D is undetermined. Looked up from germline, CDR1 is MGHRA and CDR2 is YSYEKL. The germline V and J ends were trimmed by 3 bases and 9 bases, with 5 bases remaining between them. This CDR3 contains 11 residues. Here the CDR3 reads CASSQAWELFF. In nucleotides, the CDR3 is TGCGCCAGCAGCCAGGCCTGGGAGCTGTTTTTT.

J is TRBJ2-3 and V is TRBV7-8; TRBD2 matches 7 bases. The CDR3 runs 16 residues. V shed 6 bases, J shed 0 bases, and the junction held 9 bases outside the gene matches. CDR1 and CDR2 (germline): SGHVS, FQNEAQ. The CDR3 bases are TGTGCCAGCAGTCGGGCGGGAGAGGTCAGCACAGATACGCAGTATTTT. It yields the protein CASSRAGEVSTDTQYF.

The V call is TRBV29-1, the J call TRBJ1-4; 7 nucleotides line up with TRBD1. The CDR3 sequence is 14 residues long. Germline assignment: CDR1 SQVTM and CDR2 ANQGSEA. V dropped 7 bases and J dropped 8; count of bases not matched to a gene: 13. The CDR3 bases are TGCAGCGCCCTAGAACAGGGGCTTGAGGAAAAACTGTTTTTT. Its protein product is CSALEQGLEEKLFF. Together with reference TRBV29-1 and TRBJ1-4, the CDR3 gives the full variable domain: SAVISQKPSRDICQRGTSLTIQCQVDSQVTMMFWYRQQPGQSLTLIATANQGSEATYESGFVIDKFPISRPNLTFSTLTVSNMSPEDSSIYLCSALEQGLEEKLFFGSGTQLSVL.

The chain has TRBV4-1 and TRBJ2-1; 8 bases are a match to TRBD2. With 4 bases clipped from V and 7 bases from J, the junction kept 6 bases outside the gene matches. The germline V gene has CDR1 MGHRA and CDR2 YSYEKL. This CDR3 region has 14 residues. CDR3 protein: CASSLQREMNEQFF. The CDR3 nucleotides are TGCGCCAGCAGCCTCCAGCGGGAGATGAATGAGCAGTTCTTC.

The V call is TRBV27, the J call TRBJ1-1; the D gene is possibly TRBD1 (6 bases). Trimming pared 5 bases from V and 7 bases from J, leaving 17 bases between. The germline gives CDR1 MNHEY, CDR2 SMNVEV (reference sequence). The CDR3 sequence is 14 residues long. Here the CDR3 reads CASSPGGGRFEAFF. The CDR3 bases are TGTGCCAGCAGTCCCGGCGGGGGCCGCTTTGAAGCTTTCTTT.

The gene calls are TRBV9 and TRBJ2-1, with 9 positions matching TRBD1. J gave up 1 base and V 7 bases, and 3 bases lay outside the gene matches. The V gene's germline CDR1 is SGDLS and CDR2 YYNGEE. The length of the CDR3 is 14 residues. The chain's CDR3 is CASGGTGSYNEQFF. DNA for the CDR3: TGTGCCAGCGGGGGGACAGGGTCCTACAATGAGCAGTTCTTC.